Below, 27 T cell receptor beta chains from the same sample are listed, as sequenced in a study of human T cells and chemical hapten exposure. Described time point: patch test 1, 2 weeks after DPC sensitization. As for treatment: therapeutic diphenylcyclopropenone sensitization with weekly scalp DPC. TCRdb passed the RACE reads through MiXCR, listing each CDR3 protein once. The sample lists approximately 77,000 distinct CDR3 sequences; roughly 7.1% were seen once. This sample comprised whole blood, obtained in connection with sensitization to the hapten diphenylcyclopropenone (DPC). The receptors were gathered from a woman in her twenties or thirties with alopecia areata. Some clones in this sample may be carry-over from other donors' samples.

This clonotype occurred a few times. This chain links TRBV20-1 with TRBJ1-5; D not certain. The CDR3 contains 14 residues. Between the trimmed V and J ends, which lost 3 bases and 3 bases, there was a span of 12 bases. In germline, CDR1 is DFQATT, CDR2 SNEGSKA (reference sequence). The CDR3 DNA follows: TGCAGTGCTAGTACACACGGAGACAATCAGCCCCAGCATTTT. This encodes CSASTHGDNQPQHF.

Many counts were recorded for this clonotype. CDR3 sequence (DNA): TGCGCCAGCAGCATCCTTCTGGGGGGATCCTACGAGCAGTACTTC. Protein sequence: CASSILLGGSYEQYF. The rearrangement joins TRBV5-1 to TRBJ2-7, with D perhaps TRBD2 (6 bases). V gave up 4 bases and J gave up 1 base, with 15 bases separating them. This CDR3 region has 15 residues. Germline V gene sequence: CDR1 SGHRS, CDR2 YFSETQ.

This clonotype occurred many times. The V call is TRBV7-2, the J call TRBJ2-3; D is uncertain. The CDR3 is made up of 14 amino acids. Germline CDR1 and CDR2: SGHTA and FQGNSA. Trimming stripped 5 bases from V and 0 bases from J, with 9 bases between. This CDR3 is CASSPGPSTDTQYF. Written as DNA, the CDR3 is TGTGCCAGCAGCCCCGGCCCCAGCACAGATACGCAGTATTTT.

This clonotype was observed many times. The chain joins TRBV30 to TRBJ1-5; TRBD1 matches 7 bases. V trimming: 4 bases; J trimming: 11 bases; junction bases outside the gene matches: 14. The CDR3 is 14 amino acids. Looked up from germline, CDR1 is GTSNPN and CDR2 is SVGIG (reference sequence). The CDR3 sequence is CAWNAPGAQGAQHF. CDR3 bases: TGTGCCTGGAACGCGCCAGGGGCCCAGGGGGCCCAGCATTTT.

Many counts were recorded for this clonotype. This chain connects TRBV12-3 or TRBV12-4 to TRBJ1-4; D remains ambiguous. Trimming removed 1 base from V and 0 bases from J, with 21 bases in between. The CDR3 covers 20 residues. The CDR3 bases are TGTGCCAGCAGTTTAGGCCCGGACCGAGACCCTCTACCAACTAATGAAAAACTGTTTTTT. Its protein is CASSLGPDRDPLPTNEKLFF.

This clonotype was seen ten or more times. The V call is TRBV24-1, the J call TRBJ1-1; D not certain. V was pared by 1 base and J by 1 base, with 12 bases between. CDR1 is KGHDR, CDR2 SFDVKD, per germline. CDR3 length equals 16 residues. CDR3 residues: CATSDLRCDANTEAFF. The CDR3 bases are TGTGCCACCAGTGATTTACGTTGTGACGCGAACACTGAAGCTTTCTTT.

The table lists this clonotype with a few counts. V is TRBV5-4 and J is TRBJ1-1; D is unclear. Germline CDR1 SGHNT, CDR2 YYREEE (reference sequence). V lost 0 bases and J lost 10, with 7 bases in between. The length of the CDR3 is 11 residues. In nucleotides, the CDR3 is TGTGCCAGCAGCTTGGACGAGACAGCTTTCTTT. It encodes CASSLDETAFF.

The genes are TRBV6-1 and TRBJ1-4; 7 bases are shared with TRBD1. The CDR3 is made up of 14 amino acids. V lost 7 bases to trimming and J lost 7 bases; unmatched junction nucleotides: 9. Germline CDR1 reads MNHNS; CDR2 reads SASEGT. The CDR3 bases are TGTGCCAGCACCTACAGGGGAAGCGGTGAAAAACTGTTTTTT. This translates into CASTYRGSGEKLFF.

This clonotype has ten or more counts. This rearrangement joins TRBV20-1 to TRBJ2-2; tentatively, D is TRBD2 (7 bases). The CDR3 is 12 amino acids. The V gene's germline CDR1 is DFQATT and CDR2 SNEGSKA (reference sequence). The chain's CDR3 is CAGGGGYGELFF. CDR3 sequence (DNA): TGCGCCGGCGGGGGCGGGTACGGGGAGCTGTTTTTT.

This clonotype has a count of ten or more. This chain uses TRBV20-1 with TRBJ1-2; D uncertain. The ends were cut back, 1 base at V and 1 base at J, with 13 bases in the middle. This CDR3 contains 15 residues. Germline CDR1 and CDR2: DFQATT and SNEGSKA (reference sequence). This CDR3 is CSARAPSGSNYGYTF. CDR3 bases: TGCAGTGCTAGAGCCCCGTCGGGGAGTAACTATGGCTACACCTTC.

A few counts support this clonotype. V and J are TRBV5-1 and TRBJ2-3; D might be TRBD1 or TRBD2, each matching 6 bases. Per the germline V gene, CDR1 is SGHRS and CDR2 is YFSETQ. V was clipped by 0 bases and J by 7 bases, with 12 bases between them. The CDR3 covers 14 residues. The CDR3, as DNA: TGCGCCAGCAGCTTGGGACCGGGGGCAAATACGCAGTATTTT. Its protein is CASSLGPGANTQYF.

For this clonotype: A much larger clone lies one base from this, so it may be a read error. The chain couples TRBV20-1 to TRBJ1-2; D not certain. Germline CDR1 DFQATT, CDR2 SNEGSKA (reference sequence). There are 14 residues in the CDR3. The CDR3 DNA reads TGCAGTGCTTTAGACGGGGAGAGAAACTATGTCTACACCTTC. Amino acids: CSALDGERNYVYTF.

This clonotype has a handful of counts. The V and J genes are TRBV29-1 and TRBJ1-3; D not resolved. Germline V gene data show CDR1 as SQVTM and CDR2 as ANQGSEA. This CDR3 is 14 amino acids long. The germline V and J ends were trimmed by 8 bases and 0 bases, with 14 bases remaining between them. DNA for the CDR3: TGCAGCACCTGCTTCCGGGGCTCTGGAAACACCATATATTTT. Protein product: CSTCFRGSGNTIYF.

This clonotype showed up many times. In nucleotides, the CDR3 is TGTGCCAGCAGTGACAGGGAAGGGACTGAAGCTTTCTTT. It codes for CASSDREGTEAFF. The chain uses TRBV2 and TRBJ1-1; perhaps TRBD1 as D (5 bases). Trimming removed 3 bases from V and 5 bases from J, with 10 bases in between. This CDR3 has 13 residues. The V gene's germline CDR1 is SNHLY and CDR2 FYNNEI.

This clonotype occurred many times. Its ends do not fully match the called genes, so a read error is possible. The chain has TRBV6-5 and TRBJ1-1; 9 bases map to TRBD1. The germline V gene encodes CDR1 MNHEY and CDR2 SVGAGI. The CDR3 has 17 amino acids. The CDR3 spells CASRRQGEPDPRMNTSF. CDR3 nucleotide sequence: TGTGCCAGCAGGAGACAGGGGGAGCCTGATCCACGGATGAATACCTCCTTT.

This clonotype was observed many times. V is TRBV20-1 and J is TRBJ2-7; D may be TRBD1 (6 bases). Looked up from germline, CDR1 is DFQATT and CDR2 is SNEGSKA (reference sequence). Between the trimmed V and J ends, which lost 3 bases and 0 bases, there was a span of 21 bases. This CDR3 spans 17 amino acids. CDR3 nucleotides: TGCAGTGCTAGTTGGGGATGGGGACACAGGATCTCCTACGAGCAGTACTTC. The encoded protein is CSASWGWGHRISYEQYF.

This clonotype was seen ten or more times. The V gene is TRBV7-2, the J gene TRBJ1-4; 7 nucleotides agree with TRBD1. V dropped 1 base and J dropped 3; count of bases not matched to a gene: 2. Germline lookup yields CDR1 SGHTA and CDR2 FQGNSA. The CDR3 covers 15 residues. DNA of the CDR3: TGTGCCAGCAGCTTAGAAGGGACAGCTAATGAAAAACTGTTTTTT. Translated: CASSLEGTANEKLFF.

This sequence joins TRBV27 and TRBJ1-2; D gene unclear. Looked up from germline, CDR1 is MNHEY and CDR2 is SMNVEV (reference sequence). The ends were cut back, 2 bases at V and 1 base at J, with 11 bases in the middle. CDR3 length: 15 amino acids. CDR3 amino acids: CASSLKGNFNYGYTF. The DNA of the CDR3 is TGTGCCAGCAGTTTAAAGGGTAACTTTAACTATGGCTACACCTTC.

This chain connects TRBV6-1 to TRBJ1-1; D gene uncertain. Trimming stripped 0 bases from V and 3 bases from J, with 8 bases between. From germline, CDR1 is MNHNS and CDR2 SASEGT. This CDR3 spans 14 amino acids. The CDR3 nucleotides read TGTGCCAGCAGTGAAGCTCCGGGGTACACTGAAGCTTTCTTT. This gives the protein CASSEAPGYTEAFF.

This clonotype was seen more than once but under ten times. This chain uses TRBV5-1 with TRBJ1-3; D remains ambiguous. CDR3 size: 15 residues. Germline V gives CDR1 SGHRS, CDR2 YFSETQ. Trimming took 4 bases from V and 0 from J, leaving 11 bases between them. CDR3 DNA: TGCGCCAGCAGCCCACGGACCGACTCTGGAAACACCATATATTTT. It encodes CASSPRTDSGNTIYF.

This clonotype has at least ten counts. This chain links TRBV30 with TRBJ2-5, with D possibly matching TRBD2 (5 bases). This CDR3 has 13 residues. CDR1 is GTSNPN, CDR2 SVGIG, per germline (reference sequence). Trimming took off 0 bases at V and 2 bases at J, with 7 bases between the two ends. In DNA, the CDR3 is TGTGCCTGGAGTGTCGGGGAACAAGAGACCCAGTACTTC. Protein: CAWSVGEQETQYF.

The gene calls are TRBV20-1 and TRBJ1-5, with TRBD1 matching 8 bases. V was pared by 3 bases and J by 7 bases, with 2 bases of the junction left unmatched. The germline V gene encodes CDR1 DFQATT and CDR2 SNEGSKA (reference sequence). This CDR3 has 12 amino acids. CDR3 in amino acids: CSARDREQPQHF. CDR3 nucleotide sequence: TGCAGTGCTAGGGACAGGGAACAGCCCCAGCATTTT.

To note about this clonotype: The germline gene is not matched at one end of the junction; a read error may be the cause. J is TRBJ1-1 and V is TRBV2; 8 bases map to TRBD1. The germline V gene has CDR1 SNHLY and CDR2 FYNNEI. The CDR3 covers 14 residues. The CDR3 protein is CTSSQGAMNTEAFF. The CDR3 DNA follows: TGTACCAGCAGCCAGGGGGCAATGAACACTGAAGCTTTCTTT.

This clonotype was picked up many times. V and J are TRBV20-1 and TRBJ1-1; D gene ambiguous. The CDR3 has 13 amino acids. Germline V gene sequence: CDR1 DFQATT, CDR2 SNEGSKA (reference sequence). The ends were cut back, 5 bases at V and 4 bases at J, with 14 bases in the middle. CDR3 residues: CSALIRSLTEAFF. For the CDR3, the DNA is TGCAGTGCTTTGATCCGAAGCCTCACTGAAGCTTTCTTT.

This clonotype was picked up many times. One end of the junction does not line up with germline, which may come from a read error. V usage is TRBV6-1 and J usage is TRBJ2-1; 9 nucleotides align to TRBD2. The V gene's germline CDR1 is MNHNS and CDR2 SASEGT. The CDR3 runs 16 residues. DNA for the CDR3: TGTGCCAGCAGCGAAGCTCTAGCGGGGTCCTACAATGAGCAGTTCTTC. It specifies CASSEALAGSYNEQFF.

This clonotype came up a few times. The rearrangement uses TRBV5-1 and TRBJ1-1, with TRBD1 identical over 9 bases. This CDR3 is 15 amino acids long. CDR1 and CDR2 from the germline V gene are SGHRS and YFSETQ. J lost 0 bases, V lost 4 bases, and 4 bases had no gene match. CDR3 protein: CASSPRTGVNTEAFF. CDR3 coding DNA: TGCGCCAGCAGCCCAAGGACAGGGGTGAACACTGAAGCTTTCTTT.

This clonotype was recorded many times. The rearrangement uses TRBV7-9 and TRBJ1-6; 9 positions match TRBD1. Trimming at V came to 5 bases and at J to 8 bases, leaving 7 bases not matched to a gene. CDR3 length equals 15 residues. From germline, CDR1 is SEHNR and CDR2 FQNEAQ (reference sequence). The CDR3 here is CASSLPGQGHSPLHF. The CDR3 DNA sequence: TGTGCCAGCAGCCTGCCGGGACAGGGTCATTCACCCCTCCACTTT.